These 10 T cell receptor beta chains originate from one sample sequenced in a study of blood T cell repertoires in COVID-19. Libraries were prepared by immunoSEQ multiplex PCR; TCRdb keeps only in-frame clonotypes and omits some of them. Seen here are about 320,000 clones, approximately 89% observed once, and the top ten hold 1.5% to 2%. Sequencing input: peripheral blood. These receptors all stem from a young woman with COVID-19, enrolled during active disease.

The chain links TRBV9 to TRBJ2-3, with 8 bases lining up with TRBD2. The germline gives CDR1 SGDLS, CDR2 YYNGEE. The CDR3 runs to 16 residues. J was trimmed by 2 bases and V by 0 bases; bases with no gene match: 5. The CDR3 region is CASSVAAGGDTDTQYF. The DNA of the CDR3 is TGTGCCAGCAGCGTAGCGGCGGGGGGCGACACAGATACGCAGTATTTT.

In nucleotides, the CDR3 is TGTGCCAGTAGTATAGCAGATCCTCCATCAGCCCAGCATTTT. This sequence encodes CASSIADPPSAQHF. The J gene is TRBJ1-5, the V gene TRBV19, with D uncertain. Germline-derived CDR1 and CDR2 are LNHDA and SQIVND (reference sequence). Trimming pared 1 base from V and 11 bases from J, leaving 15 bases between. CDR3 length: 14 amino acids.

V and J are TRBV19 and TRBJ1-1; TRBD1 agrees at 7 bases. Germline loops: CDR1 LNHDA, CDR2 SQIVND (reference sequence). V lost 7 bases, J lost 1 base, and 6 bases stayed unmatched. The CDR3 is made up of 14 amino acids. The CDR3 DNA sequence: TGTGCCAGTACAGGGGGTGGATGGAACACTGAAGCTTTCTTT. This translates into CASTGGGWNTEAFF.

The chain is built from TRBV5-4 and TRBJ1-2; D perhaps matches TRBD1 (5 bases). V dropped 5 bases and J dropped 6 bases, with 8 bases sitting between them. The germline gives CDR1 SGHNT, CDR2 YYREEE (reference sequence). This CDR3 has 11 residues. DNA of the CDR3: TGTGCCAGCAGAGGGGAAGATGGCTACACCTTC. It codes for CASRGEDGYTF.

The J gene is TRBJ2-3, the V gene TRBV7-9; 9 bases align to TRBD2. The CDR3 covers 17 residues. Germline V gene sequence: CDR1 SEHNR, CDR2 FQNEAQ (reference sequence). V lost 2 bases, J lost 9 bases, and 15 bases stayed unmatched. The CDR3 loop is CASSLSSGGPRKLTQYF. The CDR3, as DNA: TGTGCCAGCAGCTTATCGAGCGGGGGGCCTCGGAAGCTAACGCAGTATTTT.

CDR3 nucleotides: TGTGCCAGCAGCCAAGAGGGGGGCTATGGCTACACCTTC. Encoded protein: CASSQEGGYGYTF. This chain joins TRBV3-1 (or the pseudogene TRBV3-2) and TRBJ1-2; maybe TRBD1 (5 bases). The CDR3 is 13 amino acids. The ends were cut back, 0 bases at V and 4 bases at J, with 6 bases in the middle. Germline-derived CDR1 and CDR2 are LGHDT and YNNKEL (reference sequence).

This CDR3 is CASSFGGGSTEAFF. CDR3 nucleotides: TGCGCCAGCAGCTTTGGGGGCGGGAGCACTGAAGCTTTCTTT. The V and J genes are TRBV5-1 and TRBJ1-1; weak D call: TRBD1 (6 bases). V was trimmed by 2 bases and J by 4 bases, leaving 12 bases between them. CDR3 length equals 14 residues. The germline V gene has CDR1 SGHRS and CDR2 YFSETQ.

The rearrangement joins TRBV28 to TRBJ1-3; 9 bases agree with TRBD1. The length of the CDR3 is 13 residues. Germline V lookup: CDR1 MDHEN, CDR2 SYDVKM. J gave up 4 bases and V 11 bases, and 6 bases lay outside the gene matches. Here the CDR3 DNA reads TGTGCCGCCGGACAGGGGTTCGGAAACACCATATATTTT. Amino acid sequence: CAAGQGFGNTIYF.

The chain joins TRBV6-5 to TRBJ2-7; D may be TRBD1 (6 bases). V was pared by 7 bases and J by 3 bases, with 13 bases between. This CDR3 is 13 amino acids long. CDR1 is MNHEY and CDR2 is SVGAGI in the germline V gene. This CDR3 is CASKRGTLYEQYF. The CDR3 DNA sequence: TGTGCCAGCAAGAGGGGGACCCTCTACGAGCAGTACTTC.

This rearrangement joins TRBV5-5 to TRBJ1-1; D unclear. Between the trimmed V and J ends, which lost 0 bases and 0 bases, there was a span of 9 bases. The germline gives CDR1 SGHKS, CDR2 YYEKEE (reference sequence). This CDR3 has 15 residues. For the CDR3, the DNA is TGTGCCAGCAGCTTGGCGGGAGGCATGAACACTGAAGCTTTCTTT. Protein product: CASSLAGGMNTEAFF.